The 2 T cell receptor beta chains in this list originate from one sample, sequenced in a study of Ad26.COV2.S vaccination and SARS-CoV-2 variants. Clones were sequenced by immunoSEQ multiplex PCR, and TCRdb holds only the in-frame ones, with some missing. Seen here are about 350,000 clones, around 89% observed once, and the top ten hold around 5%. Documented treatment: roughly 19 received Ad26.COV2.S at low or high dose, single or two shots; 5 received placebo; per-sample allocation not given. Sample collection was performed on day 63 after the first vaccine or placebo injection. Sample: peripheral blood, taken in a trial of Ad26.COV2.S vaccine versus placebo. The receptors were sampled from a person between 18 and 65 years old who received the Ad26.COV2.S COVID-19 vaccine or a placebo.

The chain employs TRBV9 and TRBJ2-1; 8 nucleotides line up with TRBD2. From germline, CDR1 is SGDLS and CDR2 YYNGEE. J gave up 3 bases and V 4 bases, and 3 bases lay outside the gene matches. The CDR3 loop spans 14 amino acids. CDR3 amino acids: CASSLSGGYNEQFF. The CDR3 DNA sequence: TGTGCCAGCAGCCTAAGCGGGGGCTACAATGAGCAGTTCTTC.

This clone was observed a few times. The chain recombines TRBV9 with TRBJ2-3; tentative D call: TRBD2 (6 bases). Germline V gene sequence: CDR1 SGDLS, CDR2 YYNGEE. The CDR3 covers 15 residues. The V gene lost 2 bases and the J gene lost 0 bases, with 10 bases spanning the gap. CDR3 protein: CASSVSGLSTDTQYF. The CDR3 coding sequence is TGTGCCAGCAGCGTTAGCGGCCTTAGCACAGATACGCAGTATTTT. Together with reference TRBV9 and TRBJ2-3, the CDR3 gives the full variable domain: DSGVTQTPKHLITATGQRVTLRCSPRSGDLSVYWYQQSLDQGLQFLIQYYNGEERAKGNILERFSAQQFPDLHSELNLSSLELGDSALYFCASSVSGLSTDTQYFGPGTRLTVL.